The 5 T cell receptor beta chains listed next were all sequenced from one sample in a study of Graves' ophthalmopathy and Graves' hyperthyroidism. The authors amplified TCR beta CDR3 regions from RNA transcripts. Second-round multiplex PCR came after a first-round RT-PCR that employed HTBI primers. TCRdb re-derived calls from the multiplex PCR reads in MiXCR, one entry per CDR3 protein. The sample has over a million distinct CDR3 sequences, 36% seen once. The sample consisted of peripheral blood or thyroid tissue (not recorded which). These receptors came from an adult man with Graves' hyperthyroidism.

This chain links TRBV6-5 with TRBJ1-2; D remains unclear. Germline CDR1 MNHEY, CDR2 SVGAGI. Trimming stripped 3 bases from V and 4 bases from J, with 9 bases between. The CDR3 is 13 residues long. CDR3 sequence reads: CASSYKVSYGYTF. The CDR3 nucleotides read TGTGCCAGCAGTTATAAGGTGTCCTATGGCTACACCTTC.

The V call is TRBV7-2, the J call TRBJ2-7; D gene ambiguous. In germline, CDR1 is SGHTA, CDR2 FQGNSA. This CDR3 is built from 17 residues. Between the trimmed V and J ends, which lost 2 bases and 2 bases, there was a span of 19 bases. CDR3 protein: CASSLPGRGTTTYEQYF. CDR3 nucleotides: TGTGCCAGCAGCTTACCCGGCCGAGGTACCACCACCTACGAGCAGTACTTC.

In the case of this clonotype: Its ends do not fully match the called genes, so a read error is possible. V usage is TRBV29-1 and J usage is TRBJ2-6; D is uncertain. The CDR3 length is 21 residues. The germline V gene encodes CDR1 SQVTM and CDR2 ANQGSEA. The CDR3 DNA sequence: TGTGCCAGCAGCTCCCCTCCAGGTGAAAGGATTGTGAGCTCTGGGGCCAACGTCCTGACTTTC. Its protein product is CASSSPPGERIVSSGANVLTF.

Comments on this clonotype: A junction boundary mismatches the germline segment, possibly from a read error. CDR3 DNA: TGTGCCAGCAGTTCTGATACGGGCTACACCTTC. Protein: CASSSDTGYTF. This chain connects TRBV10-3 to TRBJ1-2, with D unresolved. CDR1 is ENHRY and CDR2 is SYGVKD in the germline V gene. The CDR3 runs 11 residues.

In this sample, this clonotype turned up a few times. The chain combines TRBV5-5 with TRBJ1-5; no clear D gene. The CDR3 contains 16 residues. The germline CDR1 and CDR2 sequences are SGHKS and YYEKEE (reference sequence). Trimming took off 2 bases at V and 0 bases at J, with 12 bases between the two ends. The CDR3 region has the DNA TGTGCCAGCAGCTTCAGCACAGCCCTTAGCAATCAGCCCCAGCATTTT. Encoded protein: CASSFSTALSNQPQHF.